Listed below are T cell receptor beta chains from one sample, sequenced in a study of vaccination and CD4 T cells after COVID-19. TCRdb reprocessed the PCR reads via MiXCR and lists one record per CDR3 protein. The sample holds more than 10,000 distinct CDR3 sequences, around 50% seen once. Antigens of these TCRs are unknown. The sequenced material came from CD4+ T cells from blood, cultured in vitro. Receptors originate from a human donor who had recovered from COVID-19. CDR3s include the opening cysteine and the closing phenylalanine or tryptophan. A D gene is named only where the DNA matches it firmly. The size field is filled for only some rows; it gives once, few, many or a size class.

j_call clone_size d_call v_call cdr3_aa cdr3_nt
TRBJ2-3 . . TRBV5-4 CASSLLAGTDTQYF TGTGCCAGCAGCTTGCTGGCTGGCACAGATACGCAGTATTTT
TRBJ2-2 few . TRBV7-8 CASSFELGELFF TGTGCCAGCAGCTTCGAGCTCGGGGAGCTGTTTTTT
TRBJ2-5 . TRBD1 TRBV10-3 CAISARQGPQETQYF TGTGCCATCAGTGCGAGACAGGGGCCCCAAGAGACCCAGTACTTC
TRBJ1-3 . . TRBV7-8 CASSLANSGNTIYF TGTGCCAGCAGCTTAGCGAACTCTGGAAACACCATATATTTT
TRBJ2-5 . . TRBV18 CASSSAQRETQYF TGTGCCAGCTCAAGCGCACAACGGGAGACCCAGTACTTC
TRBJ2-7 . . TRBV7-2 CASSLEYDRYF TGTGCCAGCAGCTTAGAATACGACAGATACTTC
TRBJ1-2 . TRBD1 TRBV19 CASSDRVNYGYTF TGTGCCAGTAGCGACAGGGTTAACTATGGCTACACCTTC
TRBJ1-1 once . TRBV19 CASSIARRHTEAFF TGTGCCAGTAGTATTGCCCGGAGGCACACTGAAGCTTTCTTT
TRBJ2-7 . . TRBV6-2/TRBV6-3 CASSYAGNSYEQYF TGTGCCAGCAGTTACGCGGGGAACTCCTACGAGCAGTACTTC
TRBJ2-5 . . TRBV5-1 CASSLARWSGANQETQYF TGCGCCAGCAGCTTGGCACGGTGGTCAGGGGCAAACCAAGAGACCCAGTACTTC
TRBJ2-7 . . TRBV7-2 CASSLVPSPYEQYF TGTGCCAGCAGCTTAGTTCCCTCGCCCTACGAGCAGTACTTC